The rows below give T cell receptor beta chains drawn from one sample of a study of radiotherapy plus CTLA-4 blockade in lung cancer. Libraries were prepared by immunoSEQ multiplex PCR; TCRdb keeps only in-frame clonotypes and omits some of them. The sample consists of more than 75,000 clones, around 74% of them appearing once. The sample in question was peripheral blood, obtained from a patient treated with radiotherapy plus ipilimumab. The receptors were gathered from a human donor with non-small cell lung cancer who had a partial response to radiotherapy plus ipilimumab. Some clones in this sample may be carry-over from other donors' samples. Both conserved end residues are part of each CDR3.

>TRBV9|TRBJ2-1
CASSGPQGSSYNEQFF
>TRBV5-4|TRBJ2-1
CASSLASGGRVFNEQFF
>TRBV7-2|TRBJ2-2
CASSLRLVGTGELFF
>TRBV2|TRBJ2-7
CASSSPGSGSGAEQYF
>TRBV21-1|TRBJ2-5
CASSVGLAGGREETQYF
>TRBV2|TRBJ2-7
CASSSLRGVEQYF
>TRBV12-5|TRBJ2-1
CASGLVAGNEQFF
>TRBV30|TRBJ2-3
CAWRSHTQYF
>TRBV7-9|TRBJ2-7
CASSLRNSYEQYF
>TRBV5-1|-
CASTAKGFNEQYF
>TRBV18|TRBJ2-1
CASSPLFGNEQFF
>TRBV2|TRBJ2-7
CASSVGLAGGIYEQYF
>TRBV11-3|TRBJ2-7
CASKRHRSSYEQYF
>TRBV4-1|TRBJ2-1
CASSQGRLGIVDEQFF
>TRBV19|TRBJ2-7
CASSDSRLSEQYF
>TRBV7-9|TRBJ2-1
CASSSILDFHYNEQFF
>TRBV28|TRBJ2-7
CASSATSRHYEQYF
>TRBV5-1|TRBJ2-2
CASSPGGGPPGELFF
>TRBV27|TRBJ2-1
CASSLWAGAGNEQFF
>TRBV4-1|TRBJ2-1
CASSLQGGVVNEQFF
>TRBV9|TRBJ2-3
CASSVAGYTDTQYF
>TRBV28|TRBJ2-7
CASTGTSGVTFRYEQYF
>TRBV18|TRBJ2-7
CASSPLTGGEQYF
>TRBV7-2|TRBJ2-5
CASTWRGGQETQYF